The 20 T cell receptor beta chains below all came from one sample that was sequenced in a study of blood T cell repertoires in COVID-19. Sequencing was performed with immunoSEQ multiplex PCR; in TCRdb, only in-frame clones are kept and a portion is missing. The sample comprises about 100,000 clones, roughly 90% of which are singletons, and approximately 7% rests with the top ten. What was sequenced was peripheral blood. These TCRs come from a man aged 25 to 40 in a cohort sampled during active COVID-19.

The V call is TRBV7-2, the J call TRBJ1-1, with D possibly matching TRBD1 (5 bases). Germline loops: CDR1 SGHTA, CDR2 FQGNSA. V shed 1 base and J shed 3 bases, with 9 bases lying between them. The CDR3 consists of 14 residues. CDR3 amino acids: CASSLDRQHTEAFF. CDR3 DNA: TGTGCCAGCAGCTTAGACCGACAGCACACTGAAGCTTTCTTT.

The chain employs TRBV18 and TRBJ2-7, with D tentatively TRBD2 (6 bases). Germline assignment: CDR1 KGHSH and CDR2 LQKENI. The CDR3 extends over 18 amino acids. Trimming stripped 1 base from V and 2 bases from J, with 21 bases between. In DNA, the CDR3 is TGTGCCAGCTCACCACGGTCCGGGGGTCCCTCCGAGGCCTACGAGCAGTACTTC. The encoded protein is CASSPRSGGPSEAYEQYF.

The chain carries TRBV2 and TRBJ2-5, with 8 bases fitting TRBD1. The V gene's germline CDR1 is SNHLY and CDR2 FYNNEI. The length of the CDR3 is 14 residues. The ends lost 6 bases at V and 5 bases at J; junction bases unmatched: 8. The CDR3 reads CASRSQGERETQYF. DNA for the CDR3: TGTGCCAGCAGGTCACAGGGGGAGAGGGAGACCCAGTACTTC.

CDR3 in DNA: TGTGCCTCCAGGGGACCGGCGGAGGAAAAACTGTTTTTT. This codes for CASRGPAEEKLFF. V is TRBV30 and J is TRBJ1-4, with D possibly being TRBD1 (6 bases). This CDR3 has 13 amino acids. The germline CDR1 and CDR2 sequences are GTSNPN and SVGIG (reference sequence). V lost 7 bases to trimming and J lost 8 bases, with 17 bases between them.

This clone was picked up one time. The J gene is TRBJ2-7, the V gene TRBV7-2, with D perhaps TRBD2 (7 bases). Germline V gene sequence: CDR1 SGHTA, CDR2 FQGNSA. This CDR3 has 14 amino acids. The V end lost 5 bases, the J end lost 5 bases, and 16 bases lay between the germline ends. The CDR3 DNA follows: TGTGCCAGCAGCCAGGCGGGGCGGGGGCACGAGCAGTACTTC. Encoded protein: CASSQAGRGHEQYF.

CDR3 DNA sequence: TGTGCCAGTAGGGAAACAGGGGTTAATTCACCCCTCCACTTT. Translated: CASRETGVNSPLHF. This chain joins TRBV19 and TRBJ1-6, with TRBD1 matching over 7 bases. V lost 6 bases to trimming and J lost 6 bases; unmatched junction nucleotides: 5. CDR1 LNHDA and CDR2 SQIVND come from the germline V gene (reference sequence). The CDR3 loop spans 14 amino acids. The full variable domain, its missing parts supplied by reference TRBV19 and TRBJ1-6, is DGGITQSPKYLFRKEGQNVTLSCEQNLNHDAMYWYRQDPGQGLRLIYYSQIVNDFQKGDIAEGYSVSREKKESFPLTVTSAQKNPTAFYLCASRETGVNSPLHFGNGTRLTVT.

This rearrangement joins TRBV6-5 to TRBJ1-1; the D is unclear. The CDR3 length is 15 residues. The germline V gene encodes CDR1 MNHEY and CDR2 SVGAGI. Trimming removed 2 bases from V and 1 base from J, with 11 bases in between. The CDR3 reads CASSYGPSGNTEAFF. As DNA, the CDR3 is TGTGCCAGCAGTTACGGTCCTTCCGGGAACACTGAAGCTTTCTTT.

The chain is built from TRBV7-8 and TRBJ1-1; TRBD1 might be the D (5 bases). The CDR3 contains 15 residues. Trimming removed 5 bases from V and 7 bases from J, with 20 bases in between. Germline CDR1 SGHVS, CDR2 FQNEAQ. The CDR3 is CASSGDRPRRDEAFF. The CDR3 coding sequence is TGTGCCAGCAGCGGTGACAGACCGCGAAGGGATGAAGCTTTCTTT.

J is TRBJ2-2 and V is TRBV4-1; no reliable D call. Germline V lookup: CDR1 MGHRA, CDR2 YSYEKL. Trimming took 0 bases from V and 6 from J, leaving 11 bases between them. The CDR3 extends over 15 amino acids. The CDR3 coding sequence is TGCGCCAGCAGCCAAGACGGTTTTCGGGCCGGGGAGCTGTTTTTT. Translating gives CASSQDGFRAGELFF.

DNA of the CDR3: TGTGCCAGCTCACCTCAGGGGGGACAGGGTGGGCAGCCCCAGCATTTT. Translation gives CASSPQGGQGGQPQHF. The gene calls are TRBV18 and TRBJ1-5; 9 bases agree with TRBD1. With 3 bases clipped from V and 7 bases from J, the junction kept 10 bases outside the gene matches. This CDR3 comprises 16 residues. Germline V gene data show CDR1 as KGHSH and CDR2 as LQKENI.

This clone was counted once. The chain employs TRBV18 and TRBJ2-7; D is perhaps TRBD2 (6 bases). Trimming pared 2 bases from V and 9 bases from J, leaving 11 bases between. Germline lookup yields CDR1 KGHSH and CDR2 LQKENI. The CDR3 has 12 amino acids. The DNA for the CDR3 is TGTGCCAGCTCACCAGCGGGGAAATGGCAGTACTTC. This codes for CASSPAGKWQYF.

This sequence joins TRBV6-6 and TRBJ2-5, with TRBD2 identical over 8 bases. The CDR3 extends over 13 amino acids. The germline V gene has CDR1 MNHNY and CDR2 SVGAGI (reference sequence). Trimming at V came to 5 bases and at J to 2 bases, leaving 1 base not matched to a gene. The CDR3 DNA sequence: TGTGCCAGCAGTAAGCGGGGGCAAGAGACCCAGTACTTC. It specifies CASSKRGQETQYF.

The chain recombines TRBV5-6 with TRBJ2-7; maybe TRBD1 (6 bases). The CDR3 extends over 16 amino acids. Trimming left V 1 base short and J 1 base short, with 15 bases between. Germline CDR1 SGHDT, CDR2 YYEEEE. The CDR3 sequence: CASSLYSGVVSYEQYF. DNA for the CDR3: TGTGCCAGCAGCTTGTACTCAGGGGTAGTGTCCTACGAGCAGTACTTC.

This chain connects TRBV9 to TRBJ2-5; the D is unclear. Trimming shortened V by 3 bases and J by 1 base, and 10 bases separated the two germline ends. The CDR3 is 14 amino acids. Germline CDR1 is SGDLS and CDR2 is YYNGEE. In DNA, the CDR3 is TGTGCCAGCAGCGCTCCCAGCGTCCAAGAGACCCAGTACTTC. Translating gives CASSAPSVQETQYF.

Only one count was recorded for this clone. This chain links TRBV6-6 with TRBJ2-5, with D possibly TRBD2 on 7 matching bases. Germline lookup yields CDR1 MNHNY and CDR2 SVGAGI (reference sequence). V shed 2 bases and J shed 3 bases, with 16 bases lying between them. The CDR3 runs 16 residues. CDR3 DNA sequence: TGTGCCAGCAGTTACGAGGGGGGGGGATCCAAAGAGACCCAGTACTTC. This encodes CASSYEGGGSKETQYF.

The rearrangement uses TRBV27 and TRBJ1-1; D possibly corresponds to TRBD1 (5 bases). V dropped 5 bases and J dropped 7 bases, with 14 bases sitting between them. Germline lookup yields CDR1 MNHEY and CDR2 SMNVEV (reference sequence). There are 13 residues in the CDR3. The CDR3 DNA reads TGTGCCAGCAGTGAGCGGGGCCGTTATGAAGCTTTCTTT. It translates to CASSERGRYEAFF.

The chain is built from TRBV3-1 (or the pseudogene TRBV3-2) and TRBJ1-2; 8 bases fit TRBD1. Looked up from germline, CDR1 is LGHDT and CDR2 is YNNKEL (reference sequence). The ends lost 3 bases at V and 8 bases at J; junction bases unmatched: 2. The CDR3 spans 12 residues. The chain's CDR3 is CASSQTGVGYTF. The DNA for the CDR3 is TGTGCCAGCAGCCAGACAGGGGTCGGCTACACCTTC.

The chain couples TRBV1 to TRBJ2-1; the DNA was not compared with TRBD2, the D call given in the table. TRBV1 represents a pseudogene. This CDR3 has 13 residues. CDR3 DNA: TGCACCAGCAGCCAACCCCCTAAGAGGGTGCAGTTCTTC. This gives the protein CTSSQPPKRVQFF.

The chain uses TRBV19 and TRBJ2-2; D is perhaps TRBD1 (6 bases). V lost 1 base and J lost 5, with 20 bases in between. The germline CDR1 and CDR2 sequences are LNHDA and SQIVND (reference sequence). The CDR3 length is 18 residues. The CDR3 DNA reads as TGTGCCAGTAGTATAGGTCTTGGGCAGGGGTGGTTGACCGGGGAGCTGTTTTTT. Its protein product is CASSIGLGQGWLTGELFF.

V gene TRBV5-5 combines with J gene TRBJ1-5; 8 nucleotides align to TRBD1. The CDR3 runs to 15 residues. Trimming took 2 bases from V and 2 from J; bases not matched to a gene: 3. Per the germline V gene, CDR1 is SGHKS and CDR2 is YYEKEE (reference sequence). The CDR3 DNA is TGTGCCAGCAGCTTCCTGGGACAGGGCAATCAGCCCCAGCATTTT. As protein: CASSFLGQGNQPQHF.